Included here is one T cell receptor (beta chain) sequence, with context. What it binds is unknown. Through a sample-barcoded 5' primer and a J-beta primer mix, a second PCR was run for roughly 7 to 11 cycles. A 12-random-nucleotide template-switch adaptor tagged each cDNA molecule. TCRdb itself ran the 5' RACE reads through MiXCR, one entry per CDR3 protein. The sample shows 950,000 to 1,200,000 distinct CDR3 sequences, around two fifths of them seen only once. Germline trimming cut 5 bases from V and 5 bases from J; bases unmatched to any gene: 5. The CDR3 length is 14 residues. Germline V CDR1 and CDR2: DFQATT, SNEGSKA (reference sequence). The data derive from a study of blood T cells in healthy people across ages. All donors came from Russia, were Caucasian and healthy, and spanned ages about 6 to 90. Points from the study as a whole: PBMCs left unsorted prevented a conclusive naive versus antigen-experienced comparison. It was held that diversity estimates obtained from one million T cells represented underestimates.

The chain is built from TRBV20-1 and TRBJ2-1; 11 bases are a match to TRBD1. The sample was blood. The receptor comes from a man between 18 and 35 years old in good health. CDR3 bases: TGCAGTGCTTTGGACAGGGGGCTGAACAATGAGCAGTTCTTC. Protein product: CSALDRGLNNEQFF.